This TCR beta chain was recovered during a study of blood T cell repertoires in COVID-19. Study in general: Specimens from acute and convalescent COVID-19 originated in the United States, Italy and Spain. PBMCs, B-cell-depleted T cells, or T cells were the source of the cDNA or gDNA that made up the material.

Per the authors' pipeline: The assay estimated nucleated cells by amplifying reference gene primers. Method: immunoSEQ multiplex PCR; TCRdb's copy keeps in-frame clones and lacks some. The V and J calls and clone size were taken over from that table, and D and trimming were inferred from the DNA. This table has just over 650,000 clones, just under 90% appearing once. There are 14 residues in the CDR3. The germline CDR1 and CDR2 sequences are SGHTS and YDEGEE. V lost 7 bases and J 6 bases, leaving 20 bases between the germline ends. The specimen was peripheral blood. This sequence was found in a woman aged 18 to 35 with acute or convalescent COVID-19. This rearrangement joins TRBV5-8 to TRBJ2-7, with D possibly TRBD1 on 5 matching bases. CDR3 in DNA: TGTGCCAGCCCCCGTGTCAGGGCCGGTCGCGAGCAGTACTTC. It specifies CASPRVRAGREQYF.